This is a list of T cell receptor beta chains from one sample in a study of STAT3 mutations in large granular lymphocyte leukemia. Sequenced by immunoSEQ multiplex PCR; TCRdb stores in-frame clones only, minus some. The sample has tens of thousands of clones, more than 75% seen once. The sample comprised peripheral blood mononuclear cells. Receptors originate from a man in his sixties with T-cell large granular lymphocyte leukemia. Some clones in this sample may be carry-over from other donors' samples. Each CDR3 is given without its conserved first and last residue.

AWRGDRRTEAF	TRBV30
ASSYNRGQETQY	TRBV18
ASSLGWRNEQF	TRBV5-1
ASSNTGGTEAF	TRBV6-5
ASSSLTAQF	TRBV28
ASSAILVGELF	TRBV19
AISEFGQDNQPQH	TRBV10-3
ASSDTQY	TRBV25-1
ASSRDRYEQY	TRBV7-9
ASSLATWQANTEAF	TRBV5-4
ASSLGQAYTGELF	TRBV5-1
ASSQVGGSPGYT	TRBV4-1
ASMTSGTDTQY	TRBV2
ASGLPTGLDEQY	TRBV12-5
ASSLGELTSNQPQH	TRBV5-6
ASSELGSQETQY	TRBV5-1
ASSSLVGPYNSPLH	TRBV28
ASSPRIAGVGETQY	TRBV18
AISESSRSNEKLF	TRBV10-3
ASSEGYEQY	TRBV4-2
ASSQDLPSLAGVHTDTQY	TRBV4-1
ASSFEGFLSSGNTIY	TRBV5-4
ASSLGSGGGYEQY	TRBV6-5
SVEGSVVETQY	TRBV29-1
ASSKTDTYEQY	TRBV7-9
ASSEGTSGSFLYTQY	TRBV7-8
ASSLVVGQGGTEAF	TRBV7-2
ASSASGTLTLYGYT	TRBV19
ASKQGRVQPQH	TRBV28
AWSILDEQY	TRBV30
ASSTHRRSNQPQH	TRBV19
ASSPHELQY	TRBV28
AWSVRRTGGYGYT	TRBV30
ASSPGQSGETQY	TRBV5-4
ASSQAGLSGNTIY	TRBV4-1
ASSMGTGDYEQY	TRBV19
ASSLMGPRNTEAF	TRBV5-1
AIRLTSGDNEQF	TRBV10-3
ASSQPDLTGELF	TRBV4-3
ASSLRLAGEQY	TRBV7-2
ASSFSVNTEAF	TRBV11-3
ASRRTVNTGELF	TRBV5-1
ASSLGGSENTEAF	TRBV5-4
ASSLMGTQY	TRBV9
ASSPRTGSSYNSPLH	TRBV7-8
ASSTSGTGVSEKLF	TRBV5-1
ASSPPPRGGVTEAF	TRBV18
ASSEALGHPYEQY	TRBV6-1
ASSPGNRQGTEAF	TRBV5-1
ASSPLHRTGEKLF	TRBV14
ASSLVVGVGETQY	TRBV5-1
ASSLGGTSYEQY	TRBV7-9
ARSASGRETQY	TRBV5-3
ASTGLAGGAGELF	TRBV2
ASSLAVYNEQF	TRBV13
ATSKGLAGLRDEQF	TRBV15
ASSSLGGNEQF	TRBV5-1